This T cell receptor (beta chain) was identified during a study of response to subunit inactivated influenza vaccine. General study findings and limits: That few new T cells are recruited by each seasonal influenza vaccination was the authors' suggestion.

This clonotype came up many times. What it binds is unknown. CDR3 length: 15 residues. Trimming removed 6 bases at V and 0 bases at J, with 14 bases between. MiXCR, applied by TCRdb to the RT-PCR reads, yields one record per CDR3 protein. The sample records approximately 250,000 distinct CDR3 sequences, 9% to 15% being singletons. The sequencing here drew on non-naive T cells sorted from PBMCs, taken 14 to 15 days before vaccination. The chain has TRBV12-3 or TRBV12-4 and TRBJ1-1, with D perhaps matching TRBD1 (6 bases). This receptor was obtained from a man aged 50-59 years who received an inactivated influenza vaccine. The DNA of the CDR3 is TGTGCCAGCAGCAAGTCGGGACACCTGAACACTGAAGCTTTCTTT. This gives the protein CASSKSGHLNTEAFF.